Listed below are T cell receptor beta chains from one sample, sequenced in a study of blood T cell repertoires in COVID-19. Sequencing was performed with immunoSEQ multiplex PCR; in TCRdb, only in-frame clones are kept and a portion is missing. The sample has 90,000 to 140,000 clones; 82% are singletons. The specimen sequenced was peripheral blood. The source of these receptors is a woman aged 80 or older with acute or convalescent COVID-19. Both conserved end residues are part of each CDR3. A D gene is named only where the DNA matches it firmly. A row's size may be missing; if present it is once, few, many or a size class.

size,V,J,D,CDR3,DNA
-,TRBV5-1,TRBJ1-3,-,CASSLVGTGSSGNTIYF,TGCGCCAGCAGCTTGGTGGGAACAGGGAGTTCTGGAAACACCATATATTTT
large,TRBV27,TRBJ2-7,TRBD1,CASSPRQGWEQYF,TGTGCCAGCAGTCCCAGACAGGGTTGGGAGCAGTACTTC
once,TRBV9,TRBJ2-1,TRBD2,CASSPGLAGYNEQFF,TGTGCCAGCAGCCCTGGACTAGCGGGGTACAATGAGCAGTTCTTC
-,TRBV28,TRBJ1-5,-,CASTPGQNQPQHF,TGTGCCAGCACCCCAGGGCAGAATCAGCCCCAGCATTTT
-,TRBV11-2,TRBJ1-5,TRBD1,CASSRDRGVQPQHF,TGTGCCAGCAGCCGGGACAGGGGGGTTCAGCCCCAGCATTTT
-,TRBV10-3,TRBJ2-3,-,CAISESPSYTQYF,TGTGCCATCAGTGAGTCTCCCTCCTATACGCAGTATTTT
few,TRBV6-5,TRBJ1-4,TRBD1,CASSPGQATNEKLFF,TGTGCCAGCAGCCCCGGACAGGCAACTAATGAAAAACTGTTTTTT
-,TRBV7-9,TRBJ2-5,-,CASSLQGKETQYF,TGTGCCAGCAGCTTACAGGGGAAAGAGACCCAGTACTTC
-,TRBV6-5,TRBJ2-1,-,CASRRNAYNEQFF,TGTGCCAGCAGGCGGAATGCCTACAATGAGCAGTTCTTC
-,TRBV15,TRBJ2-1,-,CATSRDISGEQFF,TGTGCCACCAGCAGGGACATCTCAGGTGAGCAGTTCTTC
-,TRBV2,TRBJ2-7,-,CASSAGTYSYEQYF,TGTGCCAGCAGCGCCGGGACTTACTCCTACGAGCAGTACTTC
-,TRBV12-5,TRBJ2-2,TRBD2,CASGFGGTNTGELFF,TGTGCTAGTGGCTTCGGGGGGACGAACACCGGGGAGCTGTTTTTT
-,TRBV5-1,TRBJ2-3,TRBD2,CASSLEGGPGDTQYF,TGCGCCAGCAGCTTGGAGGGAGGGCCAGGAGATACGCAGTATTTT
-,TRBV5-1,TRBJ2-1,-,CASSPVGRGLGEQFF,TGCGCCAGCAGTCCCGTGGGAAGGGGGTTAGGTGAGCAGTTCTTC
-,TRBV5-1,TRBJ2-1,-,CASSPNAGTLSYNEQFF,TGCGCCAGCAGCCCCAACGCAGGGACTCTTTCCTACAATGAGCAGTTCTTC
-,TRBV5-4,TRBJ2-7,TRBD2,CASSLARGGGSYEQYF,TGTGCCAGCAGCTTGGCCCGGGGCGGGGGCTCCTACGAGCAGTACTTC
-,TRBV5-6,TRBJ1-4,TRBD1,CASSPGTGGATNEKLFF,TGTGCCAGCAGCCCCGGGACAGGTGGGGCAACTAATGAAAAACTGTTTTTT
-,TRBV5-6,TRBJ1-6,-,CASSRAQESNSPLHF,TGTGCCAGCAGCAGAGCCCAGGAAAGTAATTCACCCCTCCACTTT
-,TRBV13,TRBJ2-2,-,CASSLGRENTGELFF,TGTGCCAGCAGCTTAGGGCGGGAAAACACCGGGGAGCTGTTTTTT
-,TRBV24-1,TRBJ2-3,-,CATSVSSQGGDTQYF,TGTGCCACCAGTGTGTCATCGCAAGGGGGTGATACGCAGTATTTT
-,TRBV19,TRBJ1-2,-,CASSSRDLLYGYTF,TGTGCCAGTAGTAGCCGGGATCTTTTATATGGCTACACCTTC
-,TRBV14,TRBJ2-7,-,CASSQDRGYEQYF,TGTGCCAGCAGCCAAGACAGGGGCTACGAGCAGTACTTC
-,TRBV7-9,TRBJ2-3,-,CASSSTGPDTQYF,TGTGCCAGCAGCTCCACGGGTCCAGATACGCAGTATTTT
-,TRBV11-3,TRBJ1-1,-,CASSPRFAEAFF,TGTGCCAGCAGCCCCCGGTTTGCTGAAGCTTTCTTT
-,TRBV10-3,TRBJ2-7,TRBD2,CAISAGRGGNYEQYF,TGTGCCATCAGTGCCGGGAGGGGGGGCAACTACGAGCAGTACTTC
-,TRBV10-1,TRBJ1-1,-,CASSIRENTEAFF,TGCGCCAGCAGCATCAGGGAGAACACTGAAGCTTTCTTT
once,TRBV6-1,TRBJ1-4,TRBD1,CASSESGQGIAANEKLFF,TGTGCCAGCAGTGAATCGGGACAGGGAATAGCGGCTAATGAAAAACTGTTTTTT
-,TRBV5-5,TRBJ2-5,TRBD2,CASSVAGAKETQYF,TGTGCCAGCAGCGTAGCGGGGGCCAAAGAGACCCAGTACTTC
-,TRBV19,TRBJ1-5,TRBD1,CASSTDRAGQPQHF,TGTGCCAGTAGTACGGACAGGGCCGGTCAGCCCCAGCATTTT
once,TRBV12-5,TRBJ2-5,TRBD2,CASGFRLPGLADSGGTQYF,TGTGCTAGTGGTTTCCGACTTCCGGGACTAGCGGACAGCGGGGGGACCCAGTACTTC
-,TRBV5-4,TRBJ2-1,TRBD2,CASSLASGSWSEQFF,TGTGCCAGCAGCTTGGCCAGCGGGAGTTGGAGTGAGCAGTTCTTC
-,TRBV5-6,TRBJ2-7,TRBD2,CASSLAGGIPYEQYF,TGTGCCAGCAGCTTGGCCGGGGGGATCCCCTACGAGCAGTACTTC
-,TRBV15,TRBJ2-3,TRBD2,CATSSSGSKTDTQYF,TGTGCCACCAGCAGTAGCGGGAGTAAAACAGATACGCAGTATTTT
-,TRBV7-8,TRBJ2-5,TRBD1,CASSLIGGQGEETQYF,TGTGCCAGCAGCTTAATCGGTGGACAGGGGGAAGAGACCCAGTACTTC
-,TRBV18,TRBJ2-3,TRBD2,CASSPLAGGPGTQYF,TGTGCCAGCTCACCACTAGCGGGAGGGCCAGGTACGCAGTATTTT
-,TRBV11-3,TRBJ2-1,-,CASSLGRTSASPEQFF,TGTGCCAGCAGCTTAGGGAGGACGTCAGCGTCACCTGAGCAGTTCTTC
few,TRBV27,TRBJ1-6,TRBD1,CASSLSPTGISPLHF,TGTGCCAGCAGTTTATCCCCGACAGGGATCTCACCCCTCCACTTT
few,TRBV7-9,TRBJ1-2,TRBD1,CASSPRTGDYGYTF,TGTGCCAGCAGCCCACGGACAGGGGACTATGGCTACACCTTC
-,TRBV5-1,TRBJ1-2,TRBD1,CASSAEQGADGYTF,TGCGCCAGCAGCGCCGAACAGGGGGCTGATGGCTACACCTTC
-,TRBV7-2,TRBJ2-1,TRBD2,CASSLGDSGRNEQFF,TGTGCCAGCAGCTTAGGGGATAGCGGGAGGAATGAGCAGTTCTTC
-,TRBV11-2,TRBJ2-1,TRBD2,CASSTLLAGDRNEQFF,TGTGCCAGCAGCACCCTACTAGCGGGAGATCGGAATGAGCAGTTCTTC